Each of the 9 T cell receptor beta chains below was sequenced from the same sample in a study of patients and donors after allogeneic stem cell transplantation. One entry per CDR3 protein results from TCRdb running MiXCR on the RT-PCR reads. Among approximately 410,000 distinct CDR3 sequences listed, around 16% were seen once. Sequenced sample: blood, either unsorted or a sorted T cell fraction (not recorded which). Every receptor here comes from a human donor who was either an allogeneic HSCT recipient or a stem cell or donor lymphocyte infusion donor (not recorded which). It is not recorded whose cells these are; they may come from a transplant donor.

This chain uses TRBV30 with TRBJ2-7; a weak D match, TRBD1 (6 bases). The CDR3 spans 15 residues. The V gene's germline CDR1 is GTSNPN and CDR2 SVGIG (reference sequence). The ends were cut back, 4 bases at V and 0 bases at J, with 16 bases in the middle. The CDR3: CAWIRQEVFSYEQYF. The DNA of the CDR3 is TGTGCCTGGATCAGACAGGAGGTTTTCTCCTACGAGCAGTACTTC.

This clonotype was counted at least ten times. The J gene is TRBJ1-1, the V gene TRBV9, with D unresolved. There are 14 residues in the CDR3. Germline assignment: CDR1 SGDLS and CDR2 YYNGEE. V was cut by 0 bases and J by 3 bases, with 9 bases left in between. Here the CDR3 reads CASSVEYGDTEAFF. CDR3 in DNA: TGTGCCAGCAGCGTAGAGTATGGGGACACTGAAGCTTTCTTT.

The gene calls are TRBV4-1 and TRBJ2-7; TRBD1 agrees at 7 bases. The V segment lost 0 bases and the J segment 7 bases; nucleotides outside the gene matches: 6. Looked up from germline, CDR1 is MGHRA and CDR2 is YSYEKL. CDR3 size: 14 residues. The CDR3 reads CASSQEPTGREQYF. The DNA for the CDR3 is TGCGCCAGCAGCCAAGAACCGACAGGGCGGGAGCAGTACTTC.

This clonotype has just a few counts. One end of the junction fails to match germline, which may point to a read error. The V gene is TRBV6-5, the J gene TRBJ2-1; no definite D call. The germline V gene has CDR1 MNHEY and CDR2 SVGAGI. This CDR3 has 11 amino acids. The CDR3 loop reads CASSYYYEQFF. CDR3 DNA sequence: TGTGCCAGCAGTTACTACTATGAGCAGTTCTTC.

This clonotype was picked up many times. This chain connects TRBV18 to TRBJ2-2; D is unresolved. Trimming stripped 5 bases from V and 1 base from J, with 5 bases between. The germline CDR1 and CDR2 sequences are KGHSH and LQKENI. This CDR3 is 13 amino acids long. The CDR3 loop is CASSERNTGELFF. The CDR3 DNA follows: TGTGCCAGCTCAGAGAGGAACACCGGGGAGCTGTTTTTT.

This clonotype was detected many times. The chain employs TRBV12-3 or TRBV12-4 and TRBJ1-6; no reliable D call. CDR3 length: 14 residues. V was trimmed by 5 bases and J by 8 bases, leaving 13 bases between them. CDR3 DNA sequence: TGTGCCAGCAGTCCCTGGACTGATTATTCACCCCTCCACTTT. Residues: CASSPWTDYSPLHF.

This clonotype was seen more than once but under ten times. CDR3 coding DNA: TGTGCCAGTAGTCCGAATCCGTCCCGTCCCGATACGCAGTATTTT. This encodes CASSPNPSRPDTQYF. This chain joins TRBV19 and TRBJ2-3; the D is unclear. Per the germline V gene, CDR1 is LNHDA and CDR2 is SQIVND (reference sequence). Trimming stripped 5 bases from V and 6 bases from J, with 18 bases between. The CDR3 is 15 residues long. The whole variable domain, remainder taken from reference TRBV19 and TRBJ2-3, is DGGITQSPKYLFRKEGQNVTLSCEQNLNHDAMYWYRQDPGQGLRLIYYSQIVNDFQKGDIAEGYSVSREKKESFPLTVTSAQKNPTAFYLCASSPNPSRPDTQYFGPGTRLTVL.

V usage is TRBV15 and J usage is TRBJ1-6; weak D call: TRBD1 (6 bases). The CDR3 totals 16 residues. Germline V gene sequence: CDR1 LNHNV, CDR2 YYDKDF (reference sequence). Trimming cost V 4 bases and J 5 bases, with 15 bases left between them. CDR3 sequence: CATSTLPDRDNSPLHF. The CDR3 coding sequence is TGTGCCACCAGCACCTTGCCGGACAGAGATAATTCACCCCTCCACTTT.

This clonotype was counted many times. The CDR3 sequence is CSAPPGVGTDTQYF. The CDR3 nucleotides read TGCAGTGCTCCCCCAGGAGTAGGCACAGATACGCAGTATTTT. The rearrangement uses TRBV20-1 and TRBJ2-3; D is ambiguous. The CDR3 loop spans 14 amino acids. V lost 5 bases and J lost 1, with 13 bases in between. Germline V gene data show CDR1 as DFQATT and CDR2 as SNEGSKA (reference sequence).